A single sample gave rise to the 8 T cell receptor beta chains below, sequenced in a study of blood T cells in healthy people across ages. The use of a sample-barcoded 5' primer and a J-beta primer mix characterized a second PCR of roughly 6 to 12 cycles. TCRdb redid the calling of the 5' RACE reads with MiXCR, one entry per CDR3 protein. The sample lists some 1.4 million distinct CDR3 sequences, 42% occurring once. Material for sequencing was blood. The receptor set was obtained from a woman aged 18-29 years in good health.

CDR3 coding DNA: TGTGCCAGCTCACCACCGATGCAAGGAGCGAGCACAGATACGCAGTATTTT. Amino acids: CASSPPMQGASTDTQYF. V is TRBV18 and J is TRBJ2-3; D is ambiguous. Trimming removed 0 bases at V and 0 bases at J, with 13 bases between. This CDR3 is built from 17 residues. The germline V gene has CDR1 KGHSH and CDR2 LQKENI.

The chain carries TRBV27 and TRBJ2-7; TRBD2 matches 8 bases. V shed 8 bases and J 4 bases; nucleotides not matched to a gene: 13. Germline CDR1 MNHEY, CDR2 SMNVEV (reference sequence). There are 15 residues in the CDR3. The CDR3 reads CASRNRAGAMYEQYF. The CDR3 DNA reads as TGTGCCAGCCGGAACCGAGCGGGAGCTATGTACGAGCAGTACTTC.

V usage is TRBV4-1 and J usage is TRBJ1-2; D call uncertain. With 3 bases removed from V and 5 bases from J, the gap between germline ends came to 13 bases. The CDR3 totals 14 residues. Germline V CDR1 and CDR2: MGHRA, YSYEKL. CDR3 nucleotides: TGCGCCAGCAGCCAGGCGGACGGGAGGTATGGCTACACCTTC. It specifies CASSQADGRYGYTF.

V usage is TRBV6-6 and J usage is TRBJ1-2; D uncertain. Trimming took off 2 bases at V and 8 bases at J, with 9 bases between the two ends. Germline V lookup: CDR1 MNHNY, CDR2 SVGAGI (reference sequence). This CDR3 contains 12 residues. CDR3 bases: TGTGCCAGCAGTTACGGGGAAAGCGGCTACACCTTC. This encodes CASSYGESGYTF.

This clonotype was detected only a few times. The chain recombines TRBV5-1 with TRBJ1-4; D is unclear. Trimming left V 1 base short and J 8 bases short, with 15 bases between. Germline CDR1 and CDR2: SGHRS and YFSETQ. This CDR3 comprises 15 residues. CDR3 in amino acids: CASSLLGGPREKLFF. The CDR3 nucleotides read TGCGCCAGCAGCTTGTTAGGCGGTCCTCGGGAAAAACTGTTTTTT.

The sample holds many counts of this clonotype. The rearrangement links TRBV5-1 to TRBJ2-3; 11 positions match TRBD2. Germline V gene sequence: CDR1 SGHRS, CDR2 YFSETQ. This CDR3 comprises 16 residues. J gave up 0 bases and V 4 bases, and 4 bases lay outside the gene matches. The CDR3 DNA is TGCGCCAGCAGCGTGGGACTAGCGGAAAGCACAGATACGCAGTATTTT. This codes for CASSVGLAESTDTQYF.

The chain recombines TRBV6-5 with TRBJ2-1, with 11 bases identical to TRBD2. This CDR3 spans 20 amino acids. Germline V gene data show CDR1 as MNHEY and CDR2 as SVGAGI. Unmatched junction bases numbered 13, after V lost 3 bases and J lost 0 bases. CDR3 loop: CASSYSGGAFFISSYNEQFF. The CDR3 DNA sequence: TGTGCCAGCAGTTATAGCGGGGGGGCATTTTTTATCTCCTCCTACAATGAGCAGTTCTTC.

The gene calls are TRBV6-5 and TRBJ1-2; maybe TRBD1 (5 bases). V was trimmed by 7 bases and J by 4 bases, leaving 19 bases between them. The CDR3 contains 15 residues. The germline V gene has CDR1 MNHEY and CDR2 SVGAGI. CDR3 DNA: TGTGCCAGCACTTATAACAGGTCCCGTTCCTATGGCTACACCTTC. Its protein product is CASTYNRSRSYGYTF.